This T cell receptor (beta chain) was identified during a study of pediatric ulcerative colitis. Rectal tissue came from one to two pinch biopsies taken at colonoscopy. The diagnostic colonoscopy in ulcerative colitis patients preceded any immunosuppressive treatment. This clone is a singleton in its sample. Its target is not known. Study-level points and caveats: Clonal expansions reduced rectal repertoire diversity in acute severe colitis.

Clones were read by immunoSEQ multiplex PCR, and TCRdb kept only the in-frame ones, dropping some. This table has 44,000 or so clones, about 79% appearing once. The source is a girl under 18 with moderate ulcerative colitis. The sample taken for sequencing was gut tissue.

CDR3 in DNA: TGTGCCAGTAGGATGACAGCTATGAACACTGAAGCTTTCTTT. Translation: CASRMTAMNTEAFF. The rearrangement links TRBV19 to TRBJ1-1, with D tentatively TRBD1 (5 bases). Germline CDR1 and CDR2: LNHDA and SQIVND (reference sequence). This CDR3 has 14 residues. Trimming took off 6 bases at V and 0 bases at J, with 11 bases between the two ends.